One and the same sample provided the 3 T cell receptor beta chains below, sequenced in a study of blood T cells in healthy people across ages. A second PCR of about 6 to 12 cycles used a sample-barcoded 5' primer and a J-beta primer mix. TCRdb re-called the 5' RACE reads with MiXCR, one entry per CDR3 protein. The sample includes some 780,000 distinct CDR3 sequences, approximately 53% seen only once; the top ten take around a quarter. Sequenced sample: blood. The receptors were gathered from a man aged 40-50 years in good health.

This clonotype was picked up a small number of times. The chain recombines TRBV20-1 with TRBJ2-7; 9 bases fit TRBD2. With V trimmed by 3 bases and J by 3 bases, 3 bases remained unmatched. The V gene's germline CDR1 is DFQATT and CDR2 SNEGSKA (reference sequence). This CDR3 comprises 13 residues. CDR3 DNA sequence: TGCAGTGCTAGTCCTAGCGGGGTCTACGAGCAGTACTTC. It specifies CSASPSGVYEQYF.

A remark on this clonotype: The conserved final phenylalanine or tryptophan is absent from the CDR3, which likely points to a read error. The V call is TRBV6-6, the J call TRBJ2-1; 7 nucleotides align to TRBD2. This CDR3 is 15 amino acids long. V lost 0 bases, J lost 10 bases, and 9 bases stayed unmatched. CDR1 MNHNY and CDR2 SVGAGI come from the germline V gene (reference sequence). The CDR3, as DNA: TGTGCCAGCAGTTACTCGGAGCGGGGCTCCTACGAGCAGTTCTTA. Translated: CASSYSERGSYEQFL.

This clonotype was detected only a few times. The chain uses TRBV12-3 or TRBV12-4 and TRBJ2-7, with TRBD1 matching 9 bases. V gave up 6 bases and J gave up 4 bases; unmatched junction bases: 7. There are 14 residues in the CDR3. CDR3 sequence reads: CASSDRDRAYEQYF. The DNA of the CDR3 is TGTGCCAGCAGCGACCGGGACAGGGCATACGAGCAGTACTTC.